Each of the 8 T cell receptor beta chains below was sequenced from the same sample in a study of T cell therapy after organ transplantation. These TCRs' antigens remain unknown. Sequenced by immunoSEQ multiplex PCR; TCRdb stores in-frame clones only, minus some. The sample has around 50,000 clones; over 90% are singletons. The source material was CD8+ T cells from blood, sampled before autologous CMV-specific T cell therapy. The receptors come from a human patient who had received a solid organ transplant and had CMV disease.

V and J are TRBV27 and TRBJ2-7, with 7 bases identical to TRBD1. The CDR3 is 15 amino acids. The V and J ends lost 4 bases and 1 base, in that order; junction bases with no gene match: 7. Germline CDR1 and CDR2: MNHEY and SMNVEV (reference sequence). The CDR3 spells CASSSFRGLSYEQYF. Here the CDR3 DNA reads TGTGCCAGCAGTTCCTTCAGGGGGTTATCCTACGAGCAGTACTTC.

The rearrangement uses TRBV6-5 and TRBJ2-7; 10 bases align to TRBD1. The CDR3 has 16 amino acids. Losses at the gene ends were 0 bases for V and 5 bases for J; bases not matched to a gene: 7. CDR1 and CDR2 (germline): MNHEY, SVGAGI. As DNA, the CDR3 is TGTGCCAGCAGTTACTCGATTGGGACAGGGGACCACGAGCAGTACTTC. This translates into CASSYSIGTGDHEQYF.

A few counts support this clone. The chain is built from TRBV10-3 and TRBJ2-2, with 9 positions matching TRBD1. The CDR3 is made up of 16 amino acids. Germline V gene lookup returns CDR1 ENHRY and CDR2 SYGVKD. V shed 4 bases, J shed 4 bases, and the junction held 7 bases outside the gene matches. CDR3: CAISAVQGAGTGELFF. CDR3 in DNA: TGTGCCATCAGTGCCGTACAGGGGGCGGGCACCGGGGAGCTGTTTTTT.

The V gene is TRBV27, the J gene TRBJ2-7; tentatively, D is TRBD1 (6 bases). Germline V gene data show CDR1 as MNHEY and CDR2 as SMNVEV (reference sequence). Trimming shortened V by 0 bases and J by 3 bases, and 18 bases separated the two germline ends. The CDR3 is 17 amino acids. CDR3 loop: CASSLSPGAGPYYEQYF. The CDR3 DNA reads TGTGCCAGCAGTTTATCCCCAGGGGCAGGTCCTTACTACGAGCAGTACTTC.

CDR3 nucleotides: TGTGCCAGCAGCTGGGGGACACCGAACACTGAAGCTTTCTTT. Translating it yields CASSWGTPNTEAFF. V usage is TRBV5-4 and J usage is TRBJ1-1; the D gene is possibly TRBD1 (6 bases). The V end lost 3 bases, the J end lost 1 base, and 10 bases lay between the germline ends. The CDR3 is 14 amino acids. Per the germline V gene, CDR1 is SGHNT and CDR2 is YYREEE (reference sequence).

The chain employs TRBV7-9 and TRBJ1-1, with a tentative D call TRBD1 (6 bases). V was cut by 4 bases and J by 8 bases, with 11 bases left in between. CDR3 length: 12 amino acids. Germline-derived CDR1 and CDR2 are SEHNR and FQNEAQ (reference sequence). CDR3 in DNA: TGTGCCAGCAGCTCGTTGACAGGAGAAGCTTTCTTT. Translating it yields CASSSLTGEAFF.

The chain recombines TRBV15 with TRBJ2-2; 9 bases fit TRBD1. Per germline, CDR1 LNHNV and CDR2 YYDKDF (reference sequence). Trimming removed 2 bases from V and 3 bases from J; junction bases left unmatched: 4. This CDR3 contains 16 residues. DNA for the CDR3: TGTGCCACCAGCAGACCCGGACAGGGGTACACCGGGGAGCTGTTTTTT. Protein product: CATSRPGQGYTGELFF.

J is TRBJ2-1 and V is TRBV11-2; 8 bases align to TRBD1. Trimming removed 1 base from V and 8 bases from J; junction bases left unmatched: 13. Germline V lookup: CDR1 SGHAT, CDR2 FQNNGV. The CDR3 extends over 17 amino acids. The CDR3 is CASSLGPIGQGVYEQFF. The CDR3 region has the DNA TGTGCCAGCAGCTTAGGTCCGATAGGACAGGGTGTTTATGAGCAGTTCTTC.